A single sample is the source of the 18 T cell receptor beta chains below, sequenced in a study of metastatic and nonmetastatic thyroid tumors. None of the patients had undergone any treatment ahead of thyroid surgery. Using MiXCR, TCRdb reanalyzed the PCR reads. The sample holds some 20,000 clones, about a quarter seen once. Source material: tumor tissue. These TCRs come from a female donor with papillary thyroid cancer or a benign thyroid nodule (not recorded which). Some clones in this sample may be carry-over from other donors' samples.

The chain uses TRBV2 and TRBJ1-5; 8 bases align to TRBD1. CDR1 is SNHLY and CDR2 is FYNNEI in the germline V gene. Trimming cost V 6 bases and J 3 bases; bases outside gene matches: 7. This CDR3 comprises 15 residues. CDR3 DNA: TGTGCCAGCAGCTCCCAGGGGGCGATCAATCAGCCCCAGCATTTT. It is translated as CASSSQGAINQPQHF. Full variable domain (missing parts from reference TRBV2 and TRBJ1-5): EPEVTQTPSHQVTQMGQEVILRCVPISNHLYFYWYRQILGQKVEFLVSFYNNEISEKSEIFDDQFSVERPDGSNFTLKIRSTKLEDSAMYFCASSSQGAINQPQHFGDGTRLSIL.

Many counts were recorded for this clone. The genes are TRBV20-1 and TRBJ2-7; D is possibly TRBD1 (5 bases). Trimming cost V 1 base and J 3 bases, with 10 bases left between them. Germline CDR1 reads DFQATT; CDR2 reads SNEGSKA (reference sequence). The CDR3 has 13 residues. CDR3 amino acids: CSARGKGYYEQYF. CDR3 DNA sequence: TGCAGTGCTAGAGGGAAGGGGTACTACGAGCAGTACTTC.

This sequence joins TRBV6-1 and TRBJ2-7, with 12 bases lining up with TRBD2. The germline gives CDR1 MNHNS, CDR2 SASEGT. V shed 5 bases and J 0 bases; nucleotides not matched to a gene: 5. This CDR3 spans 16 amino acids. CDR3 sequence: CASSIGLAGLSYEQYF. Written as DNA, the CDR3 is TGTGCCAGCAGTATCGGACTAGCGGGACTCTCCTACGAGCAGTACTTC.

The chain recombines TRBV30 with TRBJ2-1; D gene unclear. CDR3 size: 13 residues. Germline CDR1 GTSNPN, CDR2 SVGIG (reference sequence). Trimming took 0 bases from V and 4 from J, leaving 7 bases between them. CDR3 bases: TGTGCCTGGAGTGTACTACAGTACAATGAGCAGTTCTTC. Its protein product is CAWSVLQYNEQFF.

In its sample, this clone was seen many times. The chain employs TRBV7-8 and TRBJ2-1; 12 bases align to TRBD2. The CDR3 is made up of 16 amino acids. Trimming cost V 5 bases and J 4 bases; bases outside gene matches: 6. CDR1 is SGHVS and CDR2 is FQNEAQ in the germline V gene. DNA of the CDR3: TGTGCCAGCAGCATATCCGGGACTAGCGGGTACAATGAGCAGTTCTTC. It translates to CASSISGTSGYNEQFF.

At least ten counts were recorded for this clone. The rearrangement joins TRBV5-4 to TRBJ2-1; either TRBD1 or TRBD2 may fit D (6 bases each). Trimming left V 3 bases short and J 5 bases short, with 12 bases between. The germline CDR1 and CDR2 sequences are SGHNT and YYREEE (reference sequence). The CDR3 is made up of 14 amino acids. CDR3 sequence: CASSWGGTNNEQFF. The CDR3 DNA sequence: TGTGCCAGCAGCTGGGGCGGGACAAACAATGAGCAGTTCTTC.

This clone is medium-sized. The chain has TRBV7-2 and TRBJ2-3, with no clear D. The CDR3 is 12 residues long. The V gene lost 2 bases and the J gene lost 4 bases, with 4 bases spanning the gap. The germline gives CDR1 SGHTA, CDR2 FQGNSA. CDR3 region: CASSLSADTQYF. CDR3 DNA sequence: TGTGCCAGCAGCTTATCCGCAGATACGCAGTATTTT. Together with reference TRBV7-2 and TRBJ2-3, the CDR3 gives the full variable domain: GAGVSQSPSNKVTEKGKDVELRCDPISGHTALYWYRQSLGQGLEFLIYFQGNSAPDKSGLPSDRFSAERTGGSVSTLTIQRTQQEDSAVYLCASSLSADTQYFGPGTRLTVL.

The sample holds a few counts of this clone. This chain links TRBV6-5 with TRBJ2-7; 13 positions agree with TRBD2. The CDR3 is 14 amino acids. The J segment lost 6 bases and the V segment lost 6 bases, leaving 5 bases of the junction unmatched. Germline lookup yields CDR1 MNHEY and CDR2 SVGAGI. Here the CDR3 DNA reads TGTGCCAGCAGCGGAGGACTAGCGGGAGTCGAGCAGTACTTC. This gives the protein CASSGGLAGVEQYF.

The chain uses TRBV6-1 and TRBJ1-1; no firm D call. Germline V gives CDR1 MNHNS, CDR2 SASEGT. The CDR3 length is 14 residues. V was trimmed by 5 bases and J by 3 bases, leaving 13 bases between them. DNA for the CDR3: TGTGCCAGCAGTCGAACCGAAGGGTACACTGAAGCTTTCTTT. This codes for CASSRTEGYTEAFF.

The chain is built from TRBV20-1 and TRBJ1-1, with a possible D match to TRBD1 (6 bases). The CDR3 covers 13 residues. Between the trimmed V and J ends, which lost 5 bases and 5 bases, there was a span of 15 bases. Germline V gives CDR1 DFQATT, CDR2 SNEGSKA (reference sequence). This chain's CDR3 is CSADGGRDTEAFF. As DNA, the CDR3 is TGCAGTGCTGACGGGGGGCGAGATACTGAAGCTTTCTTT.

This clone occurred many times. The V and J genes are TRBV2 and TRBJ2-4, with 7 bases fitting TRBD2. Germline V gene lookup returns CDR1 SNHLY and CDR2 FYNNEI. The CDR3 runs to 16 residues. V dropped 1 base and J dropped 0; count of bases not matched to a gene: 3. In DNA form, the CDR3 reads TGTGCCAGCAGTGAAGGTCTAGCGGTAGCCAAAAACATTCAGTACTTC. Amino acid sequence: CASSEGLAVAKNIQYF.

This clone was detected many times. The V gene is TRBV30, the J gene TRBJ1-6; the D is unclear. The germline CDR1 and CDR2 sequences are GTSNPN and SVGIG (reference sequence). V lost 5 bases and J lost 7, with 12 bases in between. This CDR3 has 13 amino acids. CDR3 loop: CAWGVQSNSPLHF. CDR3 nucleotide sequence: TGTGCCTGGGGGGTGCAGAGCAATTCACCCCTCCACTTT.

V gene TRBV7-8 combines with J gene TRBJ2-1; unclear D gene. CDR3 size: 15 residues. The germline V and J ends were trimmed by 5 bases and 6 bases, with 17 bases remaining between them. The germline gives CDR1 SGHVS, CDR2 FQNEAQ. This chain's CDR3 is CASSPRTDLGNEQFF. The DNA for the CDR3 is TGTGCCAGCAGCCCCCGGACGGATTTAGGCAATGAGCAGTTCTTC.

V usage is TRBV11-3 and J usage is TRBJ2-7, with TRBD1 matching 10 bases. The CDR3 extends over 13 amino acids. CDR1 SGHNT and CDR2 YENEEA come from the germline V gene. V was pared by 3 bases and J by 5 bases, with 1 base of the junction left unmatched. This CDR3 reads CASSFGQGDEQYF. The CDR3 bases are TGTGCCAGCAGCTTCGGACAGGGGGACGAGCAGTACTTC.

This clone is termed large. The chain employs TRBV19 and TRBJ2-7; 11 nucleotides line up with TRBD2. The CDR3 runs to 14 residues. Germline lookup yields CDR1 LNHDA and CDR2 SQIVND (reference sequence). The V and J ends lost 2 bases and 3 bases, in that order; junction bases with no gene match: 0. DNA of the CDR3: TGTGCCAGTAGTATAACTAGCGGGAGCTACGAGCAGTACTTC. Encoded protein: CASSITSGSYEQYF.

This chain joins TRBV6-1 and TRBJ2-6; D ambiguous. CDR3 length: 15 amino acids. Germline V CDR1 and CDR2: MNHNS, SASEGT. The V gene lost 3 bases and the J gene lost 0 bases, with 6 bases spanning the gap. The CDR3 region is CASSEQYSGANVLTF. DNA of the CDR3: TGTGCCAGCAGTGAGCAGTACTCTGGGGCCAACGTCCTGACTTTC.

This clone was found once. The chain joins TRBV20-1 to TRBJ2-2; D is undetermined. CDR1 is DFQATT and CDR2 is SNEGSKA in the germline V gene (reference sequence). Between the trimmed V and J ends, which lost 1 base and 5 bases, there was a span of 11 bases. This CDR3 has 14 amino acids. CDR3 sequence reads: CSARGVLRTGELFF. CDR3 nucleotide sequence: TGCAGTGCTAGAGGGGTCTTGCGGACCGGGGAGCTGTTTTTT.

About this clone itself: An end of the junction does not agree with germline; a read error may underlie this. J is TRBJ2-1 and V is TRBV11-2; the D is unclear. Per germline, CDR1 SGHAT and CDR2 FQNNGV. The CDR3 length is 11 residues. The CDR3 nucleotides read TGTACCAGCAGCAATACCGACGAGCAGTTCTTC. Protein sequence: CTSSNTDEQFF.